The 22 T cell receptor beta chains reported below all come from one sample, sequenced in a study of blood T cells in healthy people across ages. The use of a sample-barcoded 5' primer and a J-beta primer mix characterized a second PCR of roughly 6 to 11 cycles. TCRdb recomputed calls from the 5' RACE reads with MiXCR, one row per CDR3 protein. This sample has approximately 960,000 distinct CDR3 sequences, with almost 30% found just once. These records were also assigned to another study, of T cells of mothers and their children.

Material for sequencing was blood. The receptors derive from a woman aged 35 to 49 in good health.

Here the CDR3 reads CASRGTGRLNYGYTF. The CDR3 DNA reads as TGTGCCAGCAGAGGGACAGGGCGTCTAAACTATGGCTACACCTTC. This chain uses TRBV12-3 or TRBV12-4 with TRBJ1-2; the match to TRBD1 covers 9 bases. This CDR3 is built from 15 residues. V lost 6 bases and J lost 2; bases outside the gene matches: 7.

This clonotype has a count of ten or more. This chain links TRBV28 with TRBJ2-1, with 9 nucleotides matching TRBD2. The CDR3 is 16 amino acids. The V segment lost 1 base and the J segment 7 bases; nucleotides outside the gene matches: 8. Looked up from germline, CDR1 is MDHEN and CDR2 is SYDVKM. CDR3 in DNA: TGTGCCAGCAGTTTATTAGGCGGGGGGGCCGTAAATGAGCAGTTCTTC. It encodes CASSLLGGGAVNEQFF. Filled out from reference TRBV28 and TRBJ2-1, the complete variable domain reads DVKVTQSSRYLVKRTGEKVFLECVQDMDHENMFWYRQDPGLGLRLIYFSYDVKMKEKGDIPEGYSVSREKKERFSLILESASTNQTSMYLCASSLLGGGAVNEQFFGPGTRLTVL.

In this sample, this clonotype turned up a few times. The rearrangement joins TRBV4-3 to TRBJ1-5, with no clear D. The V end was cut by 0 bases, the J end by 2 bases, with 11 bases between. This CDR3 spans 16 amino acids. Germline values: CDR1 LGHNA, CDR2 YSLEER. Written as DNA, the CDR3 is TGCGCCAGCAGCCAAGAGTGGGCGAGGGGCAATCAGCCCCAGCATTTT. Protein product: CASSQEWARGNQPQHF.

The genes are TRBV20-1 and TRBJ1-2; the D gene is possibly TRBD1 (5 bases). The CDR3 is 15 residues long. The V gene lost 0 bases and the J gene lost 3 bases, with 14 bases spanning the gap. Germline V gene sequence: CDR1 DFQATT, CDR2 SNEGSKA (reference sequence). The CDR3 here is CSARDQRGGDYGYTF. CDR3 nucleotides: TGCAGTGCTAGAGATCAACGGGGAGGGGACTATGGCTACACCTTC.

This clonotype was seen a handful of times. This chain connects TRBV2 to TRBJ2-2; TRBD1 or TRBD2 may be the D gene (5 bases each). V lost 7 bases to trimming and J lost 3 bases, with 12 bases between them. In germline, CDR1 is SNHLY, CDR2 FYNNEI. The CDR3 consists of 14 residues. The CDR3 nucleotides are TGTGCCAGCATCAGAGGGGACGACACCGGGGAGCTGTTTTTT. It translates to CASIRGDDTGELFF.

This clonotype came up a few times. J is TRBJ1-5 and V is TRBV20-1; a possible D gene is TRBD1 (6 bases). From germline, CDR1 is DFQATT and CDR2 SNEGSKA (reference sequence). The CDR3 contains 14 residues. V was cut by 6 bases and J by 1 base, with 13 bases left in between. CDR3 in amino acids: CSAPRGGSNQPQHF. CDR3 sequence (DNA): TGCAGTGCCCCAAGAGGGGGAAGCAATCAGCCCCAGCATTTT.

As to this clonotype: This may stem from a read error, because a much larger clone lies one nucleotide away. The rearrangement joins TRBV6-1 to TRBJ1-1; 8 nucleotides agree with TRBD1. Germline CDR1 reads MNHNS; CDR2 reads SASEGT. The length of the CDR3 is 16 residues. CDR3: CVSTLTRGTGNTEAFF. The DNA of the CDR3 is TGTGTCAGCACCCTCACTCGGGGGACAGGGAACACTGAAGCTTTCTTT.

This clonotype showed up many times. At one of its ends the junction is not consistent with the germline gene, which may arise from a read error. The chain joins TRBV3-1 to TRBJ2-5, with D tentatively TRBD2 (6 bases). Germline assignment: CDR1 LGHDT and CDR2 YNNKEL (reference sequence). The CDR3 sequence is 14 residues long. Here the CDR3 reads CASSQDLGGETQYF. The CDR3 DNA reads TGCGCCAGCAGCCAAGATTTGGGGGGAGAGACCCAGTACTTC.

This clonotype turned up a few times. The CDR3: CASSSGPGPSYEQYF. The CDR3 region has the DNA TGTGCCAGCAGCTCCGGGCCGGGCCCCTCCTACGAGCAGTACTTC. This chain links TRBV7-2 with TRBJ2-7; D not resolved. The CDR3 consists of 15 residues. V was clipped by 4 bases and J by 0 bases, with 13 bases between them. CDR1 SGHTA and CDR2 FQGNSA come from the germline V gene.

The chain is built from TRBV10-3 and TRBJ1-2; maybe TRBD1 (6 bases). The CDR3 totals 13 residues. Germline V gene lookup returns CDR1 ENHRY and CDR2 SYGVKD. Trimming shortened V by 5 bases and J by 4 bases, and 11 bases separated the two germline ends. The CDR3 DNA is TGTGCCATCAGTCAGGGGAGGGGCTATGGCTACACCTTC. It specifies CAISQGRGYGYTF.

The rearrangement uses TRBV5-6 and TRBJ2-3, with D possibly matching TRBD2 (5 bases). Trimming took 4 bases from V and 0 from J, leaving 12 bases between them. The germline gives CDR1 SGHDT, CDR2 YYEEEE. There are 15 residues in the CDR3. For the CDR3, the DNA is TGTGCCAGCAGCGTGGCAGCGGAAAGCACAGATACGCAGTATTTT. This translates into CASSVAAESTDTQYF.

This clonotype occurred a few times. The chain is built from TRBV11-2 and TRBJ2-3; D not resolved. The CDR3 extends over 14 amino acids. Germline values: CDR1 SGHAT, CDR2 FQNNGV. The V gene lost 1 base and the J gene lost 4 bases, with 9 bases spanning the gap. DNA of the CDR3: TGTGCCAGCAGCTTAGCATGGGCCGCAGATACGCAGTATTTT. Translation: CASSLAWAADTQYF.

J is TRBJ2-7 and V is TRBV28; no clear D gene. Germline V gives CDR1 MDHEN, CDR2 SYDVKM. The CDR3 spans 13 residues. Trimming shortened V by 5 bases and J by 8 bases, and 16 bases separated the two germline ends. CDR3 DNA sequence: TGTGCCAGCAGTCAGGATCCCCTGACCAAGCAGTACTTC. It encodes CASSQDPLTKQYF.

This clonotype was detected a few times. The DNA for the CDR3 is TGTGCCTGGAGAAGGGGGCCCTACGAGCAGTACTTC. Translation: CAWRRGPYEQYF. The rearrangement joins TRBV30 to TRBJ2-7, with TRBD1 identical over 7 bases. The length of the CDR3 is 12 residues. CDR1 and CDR2 from the germline V gene are GTSNPN and SVGIG (reference sequence). J was trimmed by 2 bases and V by 3 bases; bases with no gene match: 1.

DNA of the CDR3: TGTGCCAGCAGTATCGCACTAGAACCCTTCTACGAGCAGTACTTC. This translates into CASSIALEPFYEQYF. The chain employs TRBV6-1 and TRBJ2-7; possibly TRBD2 for D (5 bases). CDR1 MNHNS and CDR2 SASEGT come from the germline V gene. This CDR3 region has 15 residues. V was clipped by 5 bases and J by 3 bases, with 17 bases between them.

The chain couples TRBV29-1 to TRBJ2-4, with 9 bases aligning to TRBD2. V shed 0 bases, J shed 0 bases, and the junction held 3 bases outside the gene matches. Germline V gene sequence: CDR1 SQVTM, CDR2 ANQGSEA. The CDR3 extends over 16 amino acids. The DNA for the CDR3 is TGCAGCGTTGAAGAAGTGCGGGGGGGAGCCAAAAACATTCAGTACTTC. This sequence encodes CSVEEVRGGAKNIQYF.

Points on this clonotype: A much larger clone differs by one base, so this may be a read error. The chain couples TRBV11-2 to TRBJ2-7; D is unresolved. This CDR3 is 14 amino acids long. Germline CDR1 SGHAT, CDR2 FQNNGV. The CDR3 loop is CVSSLSTGMREQYF. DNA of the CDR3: TGTGTCAGCAGCTTAAGTACGGGTATGAGGGAGCAGTACTTC. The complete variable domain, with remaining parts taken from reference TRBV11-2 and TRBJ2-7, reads EAGVAQSPRYKIIEKRQSVAFWCNPISGHATLYWYQQILGQGPKLLIQFQNNGVVDDSQLPKDRFSAERLKGVDSTLKIQPAKLEDSAVYLCVSSLSTGMREQYFGPGTRLTVT.

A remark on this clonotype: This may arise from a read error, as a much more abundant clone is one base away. This chain's CDR3 is CASSQEGDRNEQFF. In nucleotides, the CDR3 is TGTGCCAGCAGCCAAGAGGGGGATCGGAATGAGCAGTTCTTC. This chain links TRBV3-1 with TRBJ2-1; D tentatively reads TRBD1 or TRBD2 (5 bases each). The ends were cut back, 0 bases at V and 7 bases at J, with 10 bases in the middle. The CDR3 consists of 14 residues. Germline CDR1 reads LGHDT; CDR2 reads YNNKEL (reference sequence).

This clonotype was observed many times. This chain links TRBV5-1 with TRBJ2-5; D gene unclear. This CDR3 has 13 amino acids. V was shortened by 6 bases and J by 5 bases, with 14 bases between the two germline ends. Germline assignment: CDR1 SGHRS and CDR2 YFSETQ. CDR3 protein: CASTLNSRETQYF. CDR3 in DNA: TGCGCCAGCACCCTTAACTCCCGGGAGACCCAGTACTTC.

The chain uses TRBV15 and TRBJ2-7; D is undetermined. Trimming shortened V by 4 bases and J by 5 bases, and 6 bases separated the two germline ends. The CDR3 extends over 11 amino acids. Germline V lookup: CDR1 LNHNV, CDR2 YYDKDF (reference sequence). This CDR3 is CATSTGHEQYF. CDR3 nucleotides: TGTGCCACCAGCACCGGGCACGAGCAGTACTTC.

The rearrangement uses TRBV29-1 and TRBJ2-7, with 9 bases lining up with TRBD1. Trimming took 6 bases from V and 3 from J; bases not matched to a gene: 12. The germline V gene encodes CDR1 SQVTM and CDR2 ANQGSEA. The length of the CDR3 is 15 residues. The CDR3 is CSVGAPQGAGYEQYF. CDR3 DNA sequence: TGCAGCGTCGGGGCCCCACAGGGGGCAGGCTACGAGCAGTACTTC.

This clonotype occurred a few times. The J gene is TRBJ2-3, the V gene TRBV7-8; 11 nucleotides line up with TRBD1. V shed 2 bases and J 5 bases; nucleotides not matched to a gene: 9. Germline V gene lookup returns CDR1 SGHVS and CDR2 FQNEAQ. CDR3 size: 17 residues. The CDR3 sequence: CASSLRDRGKGIDTQYF. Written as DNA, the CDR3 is TGTGCCAGCAGCTTACGGGACAGGGGGAAGGGAATAGATACGCAGTATTTT.